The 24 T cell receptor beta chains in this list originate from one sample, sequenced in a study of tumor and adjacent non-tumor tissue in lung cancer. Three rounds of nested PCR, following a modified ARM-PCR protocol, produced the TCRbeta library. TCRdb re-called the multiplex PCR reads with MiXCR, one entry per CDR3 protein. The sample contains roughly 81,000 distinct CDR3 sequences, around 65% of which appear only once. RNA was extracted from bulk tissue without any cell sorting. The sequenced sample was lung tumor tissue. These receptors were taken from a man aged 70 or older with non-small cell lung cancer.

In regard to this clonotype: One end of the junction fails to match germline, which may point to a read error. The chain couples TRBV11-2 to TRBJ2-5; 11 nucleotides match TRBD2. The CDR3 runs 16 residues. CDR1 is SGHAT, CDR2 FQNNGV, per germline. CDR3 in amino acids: CASSLLAGVGQEIQYF. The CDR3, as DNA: TGTGCCAGTAGCTTACTAGCGGGAGTAGGGCAAGAGATCCAGTACTTC.

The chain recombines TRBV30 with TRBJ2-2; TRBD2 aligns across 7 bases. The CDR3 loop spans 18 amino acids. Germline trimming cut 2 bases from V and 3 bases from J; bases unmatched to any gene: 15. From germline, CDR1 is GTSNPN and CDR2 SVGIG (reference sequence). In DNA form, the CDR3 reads TGTGCCTGGAGTCCCATTAGTTGGGGGGGAAAAGACACCGGGGAGCTGTTTTTT. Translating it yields CAWSPISWGGKDTGELFF.

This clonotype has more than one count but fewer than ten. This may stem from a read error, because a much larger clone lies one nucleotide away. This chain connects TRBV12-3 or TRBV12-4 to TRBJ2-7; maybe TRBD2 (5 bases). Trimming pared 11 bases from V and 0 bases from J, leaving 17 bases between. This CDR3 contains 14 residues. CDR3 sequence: CAVSPWESSYEQYF. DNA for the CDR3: TGTGCCGTTTCTCCCTGGGAGAGCTCCTACGAGCAGTACTTC.

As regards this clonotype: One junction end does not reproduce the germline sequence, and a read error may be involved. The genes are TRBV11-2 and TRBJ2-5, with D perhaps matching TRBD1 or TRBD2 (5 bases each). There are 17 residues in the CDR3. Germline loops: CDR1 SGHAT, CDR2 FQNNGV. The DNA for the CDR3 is TGTGCCAGCAGCTCGCGCGGGCAGGGAAATCGGCAAGCGACCCAGTACTTC. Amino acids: CASSSRGQGNRQATQYF. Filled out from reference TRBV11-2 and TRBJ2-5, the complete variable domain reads EAGVAQSPRYKIIEKRQSVAFWCNPISGHATLYWYQQILGQGPKLLIQFQNNGVVDDSQLPKDRFSAERLKGVDSTLKIQPAKLEDSAVYLCASSSRGQGNRQATQYFGPGTRLLVL.

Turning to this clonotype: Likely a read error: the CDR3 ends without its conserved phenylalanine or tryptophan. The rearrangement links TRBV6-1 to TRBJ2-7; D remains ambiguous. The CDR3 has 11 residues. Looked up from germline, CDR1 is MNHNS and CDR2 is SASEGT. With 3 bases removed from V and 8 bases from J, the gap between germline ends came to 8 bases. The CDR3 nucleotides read TGTGCCAGCAGTGACGTTGCTAAGCAGTACTTA. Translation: CASSDVAKQYL.

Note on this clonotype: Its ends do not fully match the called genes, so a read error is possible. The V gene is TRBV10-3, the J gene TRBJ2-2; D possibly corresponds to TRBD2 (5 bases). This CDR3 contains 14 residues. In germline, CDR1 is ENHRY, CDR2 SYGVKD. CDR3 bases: TGTGCCATCTGCCCGTCGGACGTCACCGGGGAGATGCTTTTT. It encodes CAICPSDVTGEMLF.

The DNA of the CDR3 is TGCGCCAGCAACCATAAAGGAACACTAGCGGCCATCAAAGATACGCAGTATTTT. This sequence encodes CASNHKGTLAAIKDTQYF. This chain connects TRBV4-1 to TRBJ2-3; 8 positions agree with TRBD2. This CDR3 has 18 residues. In germline, CDR1 is MGHRA, CDR2 YSYEKL. J gave up 5 bases and V 7 bases, and 20 bases lay outside the gene matches.

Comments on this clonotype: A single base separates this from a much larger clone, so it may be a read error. This chain's CDR3 is CASSLAGANTGELFF. The CDR3 DNA sequence: TGTGCCAGCAGCTTAGCAGGGGCCAACACCGGGGAGCTGTTTTTT. This chain connects TRBV5-5 to TRBJ2-2; maybe TRBD1 (6 bases). The V and J ends lost 2 bases and 2 bases respectively, with 10 bases between them. There are 15 residues in the CDR3. The germline gives CDR1 SGHKS, CDR2 YYEKEE (reference sequence).

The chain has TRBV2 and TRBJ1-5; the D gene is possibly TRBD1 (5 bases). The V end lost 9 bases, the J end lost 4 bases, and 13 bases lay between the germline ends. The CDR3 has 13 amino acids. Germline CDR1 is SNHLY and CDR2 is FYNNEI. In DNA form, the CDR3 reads TGTGCCAGTATCCGGGACGGAAATCAGCCCCAGCATTTT. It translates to CASIRDGNQPQHF. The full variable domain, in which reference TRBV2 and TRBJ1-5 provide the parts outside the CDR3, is EPEVTQTPSHQVTQMGQEVILRCVPISNHLYFYWYRQILGQKVEFLVSFYNNEISEKSEIFDDQFSVERPDGSNFTLKIRSTKLEDSAMYFCASIRDGNQPQHFGDGTRLSIL.

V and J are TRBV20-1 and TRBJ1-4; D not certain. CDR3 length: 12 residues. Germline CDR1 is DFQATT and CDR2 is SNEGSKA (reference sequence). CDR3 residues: CSAGWSSDKLFF. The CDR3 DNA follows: TGCAGCGCCGGGTGGAGTTCGGATAAACTGTTTTTT.

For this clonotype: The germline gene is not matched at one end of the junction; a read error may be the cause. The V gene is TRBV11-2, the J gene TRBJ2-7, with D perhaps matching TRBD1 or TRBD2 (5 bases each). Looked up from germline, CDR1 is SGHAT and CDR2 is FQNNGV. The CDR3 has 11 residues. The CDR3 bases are TGTGCCAACAGCTTCGGGGCCGAGCAGTATTTC. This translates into CANSFGAEQYF.

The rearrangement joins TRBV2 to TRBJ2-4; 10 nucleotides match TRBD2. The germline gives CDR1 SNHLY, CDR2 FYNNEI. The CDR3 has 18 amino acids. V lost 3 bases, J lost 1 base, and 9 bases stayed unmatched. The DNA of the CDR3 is TGTGCCAGCAGTGATCCCAGCGGGAGGGCCGGTGCCAAAAACATTCAGTACTTC. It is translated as CASSDPSGRAGAKNIQYF.

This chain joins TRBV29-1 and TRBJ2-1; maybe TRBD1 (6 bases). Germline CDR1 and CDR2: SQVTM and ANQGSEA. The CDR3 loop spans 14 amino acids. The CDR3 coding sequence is TGCACCGCCGATGGACAGAGGAACTACAATGAGCAGTTCTTC. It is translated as CTADGQRNYNEQFF.

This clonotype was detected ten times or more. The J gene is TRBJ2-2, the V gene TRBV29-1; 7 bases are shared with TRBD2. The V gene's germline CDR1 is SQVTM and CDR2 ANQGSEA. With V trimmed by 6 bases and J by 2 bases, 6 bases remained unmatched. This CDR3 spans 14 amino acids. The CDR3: CSVRGTINTGELFF. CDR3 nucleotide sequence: TGCAGCGTCCGGGGGACTATCAACACCGGGGAGCTGTTTTTT.

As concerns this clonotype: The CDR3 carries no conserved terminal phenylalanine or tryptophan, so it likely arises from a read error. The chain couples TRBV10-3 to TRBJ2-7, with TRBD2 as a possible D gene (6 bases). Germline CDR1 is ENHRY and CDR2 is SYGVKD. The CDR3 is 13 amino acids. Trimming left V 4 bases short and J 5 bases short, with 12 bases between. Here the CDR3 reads CAISATGENEQYL. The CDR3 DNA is TGTGCCATCAGTGCAACGGGGGAAAACGAGCAGTACTTA.

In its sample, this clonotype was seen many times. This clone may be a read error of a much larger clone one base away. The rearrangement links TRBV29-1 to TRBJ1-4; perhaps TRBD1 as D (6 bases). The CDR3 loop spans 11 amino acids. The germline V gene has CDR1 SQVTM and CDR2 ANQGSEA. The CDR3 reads CSAHRDEELFF. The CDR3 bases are TGCAGCGCACACAGGGATGAAGAACTGTTTTTT.

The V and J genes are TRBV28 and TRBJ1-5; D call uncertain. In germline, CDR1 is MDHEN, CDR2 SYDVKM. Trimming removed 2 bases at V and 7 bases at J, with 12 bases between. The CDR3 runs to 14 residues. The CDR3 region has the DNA TGTGCCAGCAGTTTAAGCGCGGTTGGGCAGCCCCAGCATTTT. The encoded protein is CASSLSAVGQPQHF. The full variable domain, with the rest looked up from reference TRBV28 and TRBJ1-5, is DVKVTQSSRYLVKRTGEKVFLECVQDMDHENMFWYRQDPGLGLRLIYFSYDVKMKEKGDIPEGYSVSREKKERFSLILESASTNQTSMYLCASSLSAVGQPQHFGDGTRLSIL.

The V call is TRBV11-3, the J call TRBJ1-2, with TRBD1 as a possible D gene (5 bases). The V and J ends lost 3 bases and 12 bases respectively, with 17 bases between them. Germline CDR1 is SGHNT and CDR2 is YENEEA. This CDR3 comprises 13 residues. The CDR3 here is CASSFSGGMSHTF. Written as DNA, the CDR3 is TGTGCCAGCAGCTTTAGCGGGGGTATGAGCCACACCTTC.

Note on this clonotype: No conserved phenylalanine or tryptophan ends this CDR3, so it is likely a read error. CDR3 loop: CASRFTRGTYNSPLHI. Written as DNA, the CDR3 is TGTGCCAGCAGATTCACGCGGGGGACCTATAATTCACCCCTCCACATT. The V call is TRBV28, the J call TRBJ1-6; possibly TRBD1 for D (5 bases). Trimming left V 6 bases short and J 2 bases short, with 14 bases between. The CDR3 contains 16 residues. Germline CDR1 reads MDHEN; CDR2 reads SYDVKM.

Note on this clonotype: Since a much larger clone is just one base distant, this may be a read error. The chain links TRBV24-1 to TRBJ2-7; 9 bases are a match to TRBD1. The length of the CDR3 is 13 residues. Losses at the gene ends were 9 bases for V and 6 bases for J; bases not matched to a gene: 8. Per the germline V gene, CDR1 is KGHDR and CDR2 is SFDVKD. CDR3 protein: CATAIGTGLEQYF. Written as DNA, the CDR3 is TGTGCCACCGCTATCGGGACAGGGCTCGAGCAGTACTTC.

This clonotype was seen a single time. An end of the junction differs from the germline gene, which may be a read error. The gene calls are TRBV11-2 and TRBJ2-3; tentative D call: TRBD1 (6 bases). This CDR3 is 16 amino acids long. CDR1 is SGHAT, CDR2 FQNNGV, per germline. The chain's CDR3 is CTSSLDRTTNTVTQYF. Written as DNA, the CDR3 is TGTACCAGCAGTTTAGACAGGACGACTAACACAGTTACGCAGTATTTT. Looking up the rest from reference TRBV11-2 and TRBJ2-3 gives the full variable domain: EAGVAQSPRYKIIEKRQSVAFWCNPISGHATLYWYQQILGQGPKLLIQFQNNGVVDDSQLPKDRFSAERLKGVDSTLKIQPAKLEDSAVYLCTSSLDRTTNTVTQYFGPGTRLTVL.

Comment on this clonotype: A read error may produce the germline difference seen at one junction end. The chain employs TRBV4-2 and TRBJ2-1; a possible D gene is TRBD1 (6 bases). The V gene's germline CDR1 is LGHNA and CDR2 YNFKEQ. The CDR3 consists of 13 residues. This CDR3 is CAGNSTGGNEQFF. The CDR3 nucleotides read TGTGCCGGCAACTCGACAGGCGGCAATGAGCAGTTTTTC.

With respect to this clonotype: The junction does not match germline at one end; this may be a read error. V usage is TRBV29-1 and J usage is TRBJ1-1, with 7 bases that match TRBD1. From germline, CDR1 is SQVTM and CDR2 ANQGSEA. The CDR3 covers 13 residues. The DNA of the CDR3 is TGCAGAGTCACACAGGGAGGGGGCACTGAAGCTTTCTTC. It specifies CRVTQGGGTEAFF.

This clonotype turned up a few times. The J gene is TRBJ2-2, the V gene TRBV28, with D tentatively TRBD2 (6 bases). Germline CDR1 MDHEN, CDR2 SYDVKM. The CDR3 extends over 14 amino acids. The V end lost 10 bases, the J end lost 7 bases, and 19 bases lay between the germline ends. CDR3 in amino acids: CANILTAGYGELFF. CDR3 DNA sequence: TGTGCCAACATCTTAACAGCGGGTTACGGGGAGCTGTTTTTT. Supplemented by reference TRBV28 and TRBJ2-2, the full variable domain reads DVKVTQSSRYLVKRTGEKVFLECVQDMDHENMFWYRQDPGLGLRLIYFSYDVKMKEKGDIPEGYSVSREKKERFSLILESASTNQTSMYLCANILTAGYGELFFGEGSRLTVL.